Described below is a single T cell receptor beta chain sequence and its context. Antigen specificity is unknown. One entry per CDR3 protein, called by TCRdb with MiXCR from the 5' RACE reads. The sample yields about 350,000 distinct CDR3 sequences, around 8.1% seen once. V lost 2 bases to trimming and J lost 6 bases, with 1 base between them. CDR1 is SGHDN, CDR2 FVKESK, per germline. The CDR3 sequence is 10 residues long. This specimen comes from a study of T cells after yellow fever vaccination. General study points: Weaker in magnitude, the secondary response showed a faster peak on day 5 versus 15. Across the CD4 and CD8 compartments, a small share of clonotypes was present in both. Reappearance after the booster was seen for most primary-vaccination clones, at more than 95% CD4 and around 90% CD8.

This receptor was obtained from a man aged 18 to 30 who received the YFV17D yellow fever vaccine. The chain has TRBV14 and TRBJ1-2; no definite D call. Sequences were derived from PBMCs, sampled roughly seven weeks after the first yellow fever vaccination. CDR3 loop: CASSQHGYTF. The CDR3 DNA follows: TGTGCCAGCAGCCAACATGGCTACACCTTC.